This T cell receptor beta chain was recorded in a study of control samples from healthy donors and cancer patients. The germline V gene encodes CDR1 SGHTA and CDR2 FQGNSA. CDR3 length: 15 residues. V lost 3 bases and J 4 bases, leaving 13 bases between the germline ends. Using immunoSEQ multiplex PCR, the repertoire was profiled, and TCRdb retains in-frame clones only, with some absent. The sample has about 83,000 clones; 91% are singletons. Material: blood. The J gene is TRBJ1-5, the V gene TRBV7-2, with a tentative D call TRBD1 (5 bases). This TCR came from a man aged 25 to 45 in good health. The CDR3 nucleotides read TGTGCCAGCAGCTTGGACAACTACTCTAATCAGCCCCAGCATTTT. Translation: CASSLDNYSNQPQHF.